This TCR beta chain was captured by sequencing in a study of shared clonotypes between healthy human individuals. The protocol was immunoSEQ multiplex PCR, while the TCRdb copy is restricted to in-frame clones and leaves out a portion. The data contain approximately 600,000 clones, 85% to 95% of them singletons. Naive CD8 populations comprised CD45RO-negative cells positively selected for CCR7, excluding terminally differentiated effector memory CD45RA+ cells. CDR1 MGHRA and CDR2 YSYEKL come from the germline V gene. Unmatched junction bases numbered 11, after V lost 6 bases and J lost 5 bases. This CDR3 spans 16 amino acids.

Sequenced: naive CD8+ T cells sorted from blood. The chain couples TRBV4-1 to TRBJ2-1; 9 bases align to TRBD2. The source of this sequence is a woman younger than 45 in good health. CDR3 loop: CASRGRGSGRNNEQFF. The CDR3 DNA sequence: TGCGCCAGCAGGGGCCGGGGGAGCGGGAGGAACAATGAGCAGTTCTTC.